Detailed here is one T cell receptor beta chain. Its antigen is not known. No neoadjuvant therapy was given before resection to the patients supplying these archived tumor blocks. This sample was taken from a study of CXCR4 blockade with PD-1 therapy in pancreatic cancer. Some clones are missing from TCRdb's copy, which holds only in-frame ones; the method was immunoSEQ multiplex PCR. Of thousands of clones in the sample, approximately 42% were seen once. Study-wide results and limits: Antigen-specificity overlap of convergent dominant clones remained unconfirmed. Clone frequency correlated with its number of distinct nucleotide rearrangements. Intratumoral clonality (mean 0.14) exceeded healthy blood (about 0.05) but did not track survival.

V was trimmed by 4 bases and J by 1 base, leaving 11 bases between them. From germline, CDR1 is MNHGY and CDR2 SAAAGT. The CDR3 spans 15 residues. The chain recombines TRBV6-8 with TRBJ1-5; D is unresolved. The specimen was tumor tissue. This receptor was obtained from a human donor with pancreatic ductal adenocarcinoma. The CDR3 spells CASSLPGNSNQPQHF. The CDR3 DNA follows: TGTGCCAGCAGTTTACCGGGGAACAGCAATCAGCCCCAGCATTTT.